Listed below are T cell receptor beta chains from one sample, sequenced in a study of cytomegalovirus exposure and HLA in healthy donors. The repertoire was sequenced with immunoSEQ multiplex PCR; TCRdb's copy has only in-frame clones and lacks some. The sample holds around 97,000 clones, 9.4% seen once. Sequencing was performed on PBMCs. These receptors came from a man in his fifties or sixties in good health and CMV-seropositive. Each CDR3 is given with its conserved first and last residue. Each record gives: V gene, D gene, CDR3 protein. A D gene is named only where the DNA matches it firmly.

V: TRBV2; D: -; CDR3: CASSERLAMSVGELFF
V: TRBV5-1; D: TRBD2; CDR3: CASSLGLAGTDEQFF
V: TRBV9; D: TRBD2; CDR3: CASSVGGTSGSLEQFF
V: TRBV5-4; D: -; CDR3: CASSLRGGANGYTF
V: TRBV4-1; D: -; CDR3: CASSPQGPRGDNSPLHF
V: TRBV25-1; D: -; CDR3: CASSEGGRLVHGYTF
V: TRBV27; D: TRBD2; CDR3: CASSTTYLAGGGGNEQFF
V: TRBV5-6; D: TRBD2; CDR3: CASSLLAGEGGNEQFF
V: TRBV6-5; D: TRBD2; CDR3: CASSSQEAGYYEQYF
V: TRBV6-5; D: TRBD2; CDR3: CASSYLAGGYEQYF
V: TRBV7-9; D: TRBD1; CDR3: CASSPHHRQGPTEAFF
V: TRBV29-1; D: -; CDR3: CSAPRGGGQSETQYF
V: TRBV10-3; D: -; CDR3: CAISESNRANTEAFF
V: TRBV11-2; D: -; CDR3: CASSLRMGRGNSPLHF
V: TRBV7-9; D: TRBD2; CDR3: CASSLRFGGAFTDTQYF
V: TRBV29-1; D: -; CDR3: CSVPPGTITGGYTF
V: TRBV7-8; D: TRBD1; CDR3: CASSDRDRGSNQPQHF
V: TRBV28; D: TRBD1; CDR3: CASSLYRGGKLFF
V: TRBV7-2; D: TRBD2; CDR3: CASSPPGLAGYGTQYF
V: TRBV10-3; D: -; CDR3: CAITPGLGPLHF
V: TRBV30; D: TRBD1; CDR3: CAWSGSGGLTDTQYF
V: TRBV19; D: -; CDR3: CASSSPSKGNQPQHF
V: TRBV5-1; D: -; CDR3: CASGPRQTETQYF
V: TRBV11-1; D: TRBD2; CDR3: CASSLYLGSTGGNNEQFF
V: TRBV28; D: TRBD1; CDR3: CASSTGTGGNQPQHF
V: TRBV7-6; D: -; CDR3: CASKEGTSGNTIYF
V: TRBV30; D: TRBD1; CDR3: CAWSATGTGTANTEAFF
V: TRBV7-8; D: TRBD1; CDR3: CASSLDRGDQPQHF
V: TRBV11-2; D: TRBD1; CDR3: CASSTLTGYGTDTQYF
V: TRBV5-8; D: TRBD1; CDR3: CASRSGQGNLLNEKLFF
V: TRBV10-3; D: TRBD1; CDR3: CATLMPGQGPYEQYF
V: TRBV7-2; D: -; CDR3: CASSLVYQGPLGKNIQYF
V: TRBV19; D: -; CDR3: CASSIDLVLGYTF
V: TRBV29-1; D: TRBD1; CDR3: CSVLPTQGVGHYGYTF
V: TRBV11-2; D: -; CDR3: CASSVNRLNTGELFF
V: TRBV5-1; D: TRBD1; CDR3: CASSLVGTEKNIQYF
V: TRBV9; D: TRBD2; CDR3: CASSVLSLAGGAGELFF
V: TRBV11-1; D: TRBD2; CDR3: CASRGLAGRDGNEQFF
V: TRBV7-9; D: -; CDR3: CASSDIKYGYTF
V: TRBV6-5; D: TRBD1; CDR3: CASRETGNYEQYF
V: TRBV7-9; D: TRBD2; CDR3: CASSLLAGVKDEQFF
V: TRBV18; D: -; CDR3: CASSPRPPRGEAGANVLTF
V: TRBV6-5; D: -; CDR3: CARAVRVGYGYTF
V: TRBV29-1; D: -; CDR3: CSGLENEKLFF
V: TRBV19; D: TRBD2; CDR3: CASSMSIAGGETQYF
V: TRBV7-6; D: -; CDR3: CASSQGAGAGEQYF
V: TRBV28; D: TRBD1; CDR3: CASSFPTGGYGYTF
V: TRBV29-1; D: -; CDR3: CSVQRGAGTDTQYF
V: TRBV19; D: -; CDR3: CASKTGTYSGYTF
V: TRBV7-9; D: -; CDR3: CASSLNRQNEQFF
V: TRBV5-4; D: TRBD2; CDR3: CASSSSPELAGTDTQYF
V: TRBV5-8; D: TRBD2; CDR3: CASSGTSGKVVEQYF
V: TRBV9; D: TRBD2; CDR3: CASGSLLAGNEQFF
V: TRBV7-9; D: -; CDR3: CASSHYGNTEAFF
V: TRBV27; D: -; CDR3: CASSPLGQRTRLSNQPQHF